This T cell receptor beta chain was obtained from a study of blood T cell repertoires in COVID-19 (dated by TCRdb to the early 2020s). As for the study more broadly: Collaborator samples came from the United States, Italy and Spain and covered acute and convalescent phases of COVID-19. The material from the prospective study consisted of cDNA or gDNA derived from T cells, B-cell-depleted T cells, or PBMCs. Subjects who had been exposed to COVID-19, were actively infected with it, or had recovered from it provided the deeply sampled blood TCRbeta repertoires that made up the dataset. A freely available public database, intended as a resource for researchers studying the immune response to SARS-CoV-2, is where the repertoires were released. The samples were drawn from two sources: the first 160 participants of the ongoing ImmuneRACE study, and about 1,300 subjects contributed by 6 global collaborators. Sample metadata almost always included a de-identified subject ID, COVID-19 status, age in years and sex. HLA class I and class II types, where available, came from metadata supplied by the sample provider rather than from assay-based typing.

Each collaborating institution followed its own protocols to collect whole blood in K2EDTA tubes. For TCRbeta analysis, collaborators shipped samples in one of three forms: frozen whole blood, isolated PBMCs, or DNA extracted from either of those sample types. Points on this clone: Its antigen is currently not known. No base qualities exist here, and no much larger clone lies one base off it.

TCRbeta CDR3 regions were amplified from genomic DNA using the immunoSEQ Assay, a bias-controlled multiplex PCR. In the paper's pipeline: The number of nucleated cells in each sample was estimated by amplification of reference gene primers within the assay. Sequence reads were collapsed and filtered to measure the absolute abundance of every unique TCRbeta CDR3 rearrangement. For each sample, productive Simpson clonality was calculated as the square root of Simpson's diversity index across productive rearrangements. The clones in this table, taken by TCRdb from immuneACCESS, are in-frame only. Not every clone is retained; where verified, under half of the shortfall comes from an unresolved V gene, and the cause of the rest is unknown. For V, J and clone size, that table is used; D and trimming come from the DNA. For this sample the table gives about 160,000 clones, of which more than 70% were detected only once. The ten largest clones represent approximately 3% of the sample.

Reading the germline V gene gives CDR1 KGHDR and CDR2 SFDVKD. The CDR3 goes from the cysteine to the phenylalanine over 15 residues. Just the 45-base CDR3 DNA is kept, in frame starting at base 1. Germline trimming: 4 bases from V, 5 bases from J; junction bases outside gene matches: 6. Here is what the overall study found, with its caveats: Clinical and demographic metadata were provided uncurated, with the amount varying by source and participant.

The rearrangement combines TRBV24-1 with TRBJ2-1, and TRBD2 matches 8 of the central bases. This clonotype was obtained from a man aged 60-69 years with acute or convalescent COVID-19. The sequenced sample was peripheral blood. This receptor has the CDR3 CATSDREGRDNEQFF. The nucleotide sequence reads as follows: TGTGCCACCAGTGACCGGGAGGGCAGGGACAATGAGCAGTTCTTC.